This note documents a single T cell receptor (beta chain) sequence. This entry belongs to a study of shared clonotypes between healthy human individuals. The DNA input per sorted-subset replicate PCR was around 200 ng, corresponding to some 30,000 T cell genomes. Measured with immunoSEQ multiplex PCR; TCRdb has only the in-frame clones, and not every one. The sample holds fewer than 1.8 million clones; about 98.5% are singletons and the top ten take 0.36%. CDR3 length: 18 amino acids. The V end lost 1 base, the J end lost 2 bases, and 21 bases lay between the germline ends. Germline CDR1 is SEHNR and CDR2 is FQNEAQ (reference sequence).

The receptor was derived from a young man in good health. Sequencing was performed on naive CD4+ T cells sorted from blood. As to subset: CD45RA+ positively selected. The chain has TRBV7-9 and TRBJ2-7, with D possibly matching TRBD1 (5 bases). In DNA form, the CDR3 reads TGTGCCAGCAGCTTAGTCCAGGGCCTCAATCTCGACGCCTACGAGCAGTACTTC. This gives the protein CASSLVQGLNLDAYEQYF.